The 21 T cell receptor beta chains given below trace back to one sample, sequenced in a study of cytomegalovirus exposure and HLA in healthy donors. Repertoires were generated with immunoSEQ multiplex PCR, while TCRdb's copy carries only in-frame clones and drops some. Here the sample spans about 98,000 clones, approximately 90% being singletons. The sample comprised PBMCs. The source is a woman in her thirties in good health and CMV-seronegative.

This sequence joins TRBV9 and TRBJ1-1; the D gene is possibly TRBD1 (5 bases). CDR1 is SGDLS, CDR2 YYNGEE, per germline. The germline V and J ends were trimmed by 0 bases and 5 bases, with 17 bases remaining between them. The CDR3 has 16 amino acids. CDR3 sequence reads: CASSVAGGRRETEAFF. The CDR3 bases are TGTGCCAGCAGCGTAGCGGGGGGACGACGGGAAACTGAAGCTTTCTTT. The variable domain in full, with the rest retrieved from reference TRBV9 and TRBJ1-1, is DSGVTQTPKHLITATGQRVTLRCSPRSGDLSVYWYQQSLDQGLQFLIQYYNGEERAKGNILERFSAQQFPDLHSELNLSSLELGDSALYFCASSVAGGRRETEAFFGQGTRLTVV.

The chain employs TRBV15 and TRBJ2-5; a possible D gene is TRBD1 (6 bases). CDR1 and CDR2 (germline): LNHNV, YYDKDF (reference sequence). The V end lost 0 bases, the J end lost 4 bases, and 12 bases lay between the germline ends. The CDR3 sequence is 15 residues long. The CDR3 reads CATSRDWSRGETQYF. CDR3 coding DNA: TGTGCCACCAGCAGAGATTGGTCCAGGGGAGAGACCCAGTACTTC.

This clone was detected a few times. The J gene is TRBJ1-2, the V gene TRBV2, with D possibly being TRBD1 (6 bases). This CDR3 is 13 amino acids long. The germline V and J ends were trimmed by 6 bases and 3 bases, with 11 bases remaining between them. From germline, CDR1 is SNHLY and CDR2 FYNNEI. The CDR3 here is CASRQDRDYGYTF. In DNA form, the CDR3 reads TGTGCCAGCAGGCAGGACAGAGACTATGGCTACACCTTC.

V gene TRBV6-5 combines with J gene TRBJ2-7; 8 bases match TRBD1. Germline V gene data show CDR1 as MNHEY and CDR2 as SVGAGI. The CDR3 covers 15 residues. The trim removed 6 bases at V and 1 base at J, leaving 8 bases unmatched. CDR3 region: CASRAGQVLSYEQYF. The CDR3 DNA reads TGTGCCAGCAGGGCGGGACAGGTATTATCCTACGAGCAGTACTTC.

This chain connects TRBV5-1 to TRBJ2-3; 10 bases map to TRBD2. V lost 4 bases, J lost 1 base, and 18 bases stayed unmatched. The CDR3 is made up of 20 amino acids. Germline V gives CDR1 SGHRS, CDR2 YFSETQ. For the CDR3, the DNA is TGCGCCAGCAGCACCACCCCGGCGAGCGGGAGGGCGGAAGGCACAGATACGCAGTATTTT. Its protein product is CASSTTPASGRAEGTDTQYF.

J is TRBJ1-3 and V is TRBV5-1; D uncertain. Germline values: CDR1 SGHRS, CDR2 YFSETQ. The CDR3 loop spans 14 amino acids. Trimming took 1 base from V and 1 from J, leaving 6 bases between them. The CDR3 loop reads CASSLLPSGNTIYF. In DNA, the CDR3 is TGCGCCAGCAGCTTGCTACCATCTGGAAACACCATATATTTT. The full variable domain, with the rest looked up from reference TRBV5-1 and TRBJ1-3, is KAGVTQTPRYLIKTRGQQVTLSCSPISGHRSVSWYQQTPGQGLQFLFEYFSETQRNKGNFPGRFSGRQFSNSRSEMNVSTLELGDSALYLCASSLLPSGNTIYFGEGSWLTVV.

This clone was observed a handful of times. The genes are TRBV7-2 and TRBJ1-3, with D unclear. Germline lookup yields CDR1 SGHTA and CDR2 FQGNSA. The germline V and J ends were trimmed by 3 bases and 1 base, with 7 bases remaining between them. This CDR3 has 14 residues. The CDR3 here is CASSLSLSGNTIYF. The CDR3 DNA follows: TGTGCCAGCAGCTTGTCCCTGTCTGGAAACACCATATATTTT. Based on the CDR3 plus reference TRBV7-2 and TRBJ1-3, the full variable domain is GAGVSQSPSNKVTEKGKDVELRCDPISGHTALYWYRQSLGQGLEFLIYFQGNSAPDKSGLPSDRFSAERTGGSVSTLTIQRTQQEDSAVYLCASSLSLSGNTIYFGEGSWLTVV.

V gene TRBV25-1 combines with J gene TRBJ2-5, with D tentatively TRBD2 (5 bases). The length of the CDR3 is 13 residues. Germline loops: CDR1 MGHDK, CDR2 SYGVNS. With 8 bases removed from V and 1 base from J, the gap between germline ends came to 11 bases. CDR3 DNA: TGTGCCAGCGGCACCGGGATCCAAGAGACCCAGTACTTC. Translating gives CASGTGIQETQYF.

The chain uses TRBV6-1 and TRBJ2-1; 11 bases are a match to TRBD2. Trimming cost V 11 bases and J 2 bases; bases outside gene matches: 5. This CDR3 is built from 14 residues. From germline, CDR1 is MNHNS and CDR2 SASEGT. The CDR3 is CALLAGGPYNEQFF. CDR3 sequence (DNA): TGTGCCCTCTTAGCGGGGGGGCCCTACAATGAGCAGTTCTTC.

The rearrangement links TRBV7-2 to TRBJ2-3; 11 bases match TRBD2. CDR1 SGHTA and CDR2 FQGNSA come from the germline V gene. After removal of 4 bases from V and 4 bases from J, the junction contained 10 bases not matched to a gene. The CDR3 loop spans 17 amino acids. CDR3 nucleotides: TGTGCCAGCAGCTACTTAGCGGGAGGGCCTGACGCAGATACGCAGTATTTT. This codes for CASSYLAGGPDADTQYF.

This sequence joins TRBV7-2 and TRBJ2-2; D possibly corresponds to TRBD2 (5 bases). The germline V gene has CDR1 SGHTA and CDR2 FQGNSA. This CDR3 has 15 residues. V was shortened by 2 bases and J by 1 base, with 8 bases between the two germline ends. The CDR3 region is CASSLRRGNTGELFF. CDR3 in DNA: TGTGCCAGCAGCTTACGACGGGGGAACACCGGGGAGCTGTTTTTT.

V usage is TRBV5-1 and J usage is TRBJ2-5, with 8 bases identical to TRBD1. Germline CDR1 is SGHRS and CDR2 is YFSETQ. CDR3 length equals 13 residues. The V segment lost 3 bases and the J segment 3 bases; nucleotides outside the gene matches: 1. CDR3 sequence: CASSWGQEETQYF. CDR3 DNA sequence: TGCGCCAGCAGCTGGGGACAGGAAGAGACCCAGTACTTC.

This chain uses TRBV27 with TRBJ2-2; D is undetermined. Germline CDR1 and CDR2: MNHEY and SMNVEV (reference sequence). Trimming pared 1 base from V and 6 bases from J, leaving 15 bases between. The CDR3 totals 16 residues. The CDR3, as DNA: TGTGCCAGCAGTTTATACGCAGGATCCGTCTCCGGGGAGCTGTTTTTT. It encodes CASSLYAGSVSGELFF.

This chain connects TRBV9 to TRBJ1-4, with 7 bases lining up with TRBD1. This CDR3 contains 14 residues. Per germline, CDR1 SGDLS and CDR2 YYNGEE. V lost 0 bases to trimming and J lost 7 bases; unmatched junction nucleotides: 3. CDR3: CASSVGQGGEKLFF. The CDR3 nucleotides read TGTGCCAGCAGCGTAGGACAGGGCGGTGAAAAACTGTTTTTT. Together with reference TRBV9 and TRBJ1-4, the CDR3 gives the full variable domain: DSGVTQTPKHLITATGQRVTLRCSPRSGDLSVYWYQQSLDQGLQFLIQYYNGEERAKGNILERFSAQQFPDLHSELNLSSLELGDSALYFCASSVGQGGEKLFFGSGTQLSVL.

This CDR3 is CASSYPGGRRKLFF. The CDR3 nucleotides read TGTGCCAGCAGTTACCCGGGGGGGCGTCGGAAACTGTTTTTT. V usage is TRBV28 and J usage is TRBJ1-4; D perhaps matches TRBD1 (6 bases). V gave up 4 bases and J gave up 11 bases, with 17 bases separating them. Per the germline V gene, CDR1 is MDHEN and CDR2 is SYDVKM. This CDR3 contains 14 residues.

This clone occurred a few times. V is TRBV7-9 and J is TRBJ1-5; D remains ambiguous. The CDR3 covers 13 residues. The ends were cut back, 1 base at V and 8 bases at J, with 9 bases in the middle. Germline loops: CDR1 SEHNR, CDR2 FQNEAQ (reference sequence). CDR3 amino acids: CASSLDEEEPQHF. Here the CDR3 DNA reads TGTGCCAGCAGCTTAGATGAAGAGGAGCCCCAGCATTTT.

J is TRBJ1-5 and V is TRBV14; no clear D gene. The germline V gene encodes CDR1 SGHDN and CDR2 FVKESK. The CDR3 has 14 amino acids. Trimming removed 0 bases from V and 13 bases from J, with 16 bases in between. CDR3 region: CASSQDPFRSQQHF. The CDR3, as DNA: TGTGCCAGCAGCCAAGACCCCTTCAGGTCCCAACAGCATTTT.

Of note for this clone: A junction end diverges from the germline sequence, so it may reflect a read error. V is TRBV28 and J is TRBJ1-2, with 12 nucleotides matching TRBD1. Germline CDR1 and CDR2: MDHEN and SYDVKM. The CDR3 loop spans 14 amino acids. The CDR3 sequence: CASRTGTGGYVYTF. In DNA, the CDR3 is TGTGCCAGCCGGACAGGGACAGGGGGCTATGTCTACACCTTC.

In the case of this clone: The conserved phenylalanine or tryptophan normally closing the CDR3 is absent here, so this likely arose from a read error. The DNA is omitted, as the CDR3 cannot be located on it reliably, and the CDR3 follows TCRdb's listing. This chain uses TRBV28 with TRBJ1-4. CDR1 and CDR2 (germline): MDHEN, SYDVKM. The CDR3 totals 11 residues, both ends included. CDR3 amino acids: CASSSRRSLEI.

This chain uses TRBV7-2 with TRBJ1-5, with D unresolved. In germline, CDR1 is SGHTA, CDR2 FQGNSA. V lost 0 bases, J lost 3 bases, and 12 bases lay in between. CDR3 size: 16 residues. CDR3 region: CASSLAFSVNNQPQHF. DNA of the CDR3: TGTGCCAGCAGCTTAGCATTTTCGGTTAACAATCAGCCCCAGCATTTT.

V usage is TRBV5-5 and J usage is TRBJ1-1; 12 bases map to TRBD1. The ends lost 4 bases at V and 8 bases at J; junction bases unmatched: 6. Germline CDR1 reads SGHKS; CDR2 reads YYEKEE (reference sequence). The CDR3 runs to 14 residues. Here the CDR3 DNA reads TGTGCCAGCAGCCCCCGGGACAGGGGGCCAGAAGCTTTCTTT. This translates into CASSPRDRGPEAFF. The full variable domain, its missing parts supplied by reference TRBV5-5 and TRBJ1-1, is DAGVTQSPTHLIKTRGQQVTLRCSPISGHKSVSWYQQVLGQGPQFIFQYYEKEERGRGNFPDRFSARQFPNYSSELNVNALLLGDSALYLCASSPRDRGPEAFFGQGTRLTVV.